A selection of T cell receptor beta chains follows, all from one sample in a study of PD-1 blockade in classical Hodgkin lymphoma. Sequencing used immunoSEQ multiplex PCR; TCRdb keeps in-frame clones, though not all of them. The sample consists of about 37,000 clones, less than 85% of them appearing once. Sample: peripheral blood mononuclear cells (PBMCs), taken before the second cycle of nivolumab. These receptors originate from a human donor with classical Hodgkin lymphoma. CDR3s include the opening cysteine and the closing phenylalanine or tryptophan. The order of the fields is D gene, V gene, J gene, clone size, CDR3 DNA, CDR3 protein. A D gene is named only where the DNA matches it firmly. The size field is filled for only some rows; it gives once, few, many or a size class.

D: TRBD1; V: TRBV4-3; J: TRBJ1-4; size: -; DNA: TGCGCCAGCAGCCATAGACAGGGAGGGAATGAAAAACTGTTTTTT; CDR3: CASSHRQGGNEKLFF
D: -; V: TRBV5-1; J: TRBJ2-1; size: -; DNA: TGCGCCAGCAGCCCTACGCGGGGGCCCTCCTACAATGAGCAGTTCTTC; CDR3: CASSPTRGPSYNEQFF
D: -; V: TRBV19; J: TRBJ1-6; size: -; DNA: TGTGCCAGTAGTATAGGGGGCTATTCACCCCTCCACTTT; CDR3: CASSIGGYSPLHF
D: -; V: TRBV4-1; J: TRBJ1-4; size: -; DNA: TGCGCCAGCAGCCAAGGAAGGGGATCAACTAATGAAAAACTGTTTTTT; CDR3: CASSQGRGSTNEKLFF
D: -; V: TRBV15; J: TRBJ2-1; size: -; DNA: TGTGCCACCAGCAGGACAAGACTCTATAGCTCCTACAATGAGCAGTTCTTC; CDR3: CATSRTRLYSSYNEQFF
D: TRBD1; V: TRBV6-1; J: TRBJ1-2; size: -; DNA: TGTGCCAGCACCGCCCGACAGGGGGCATACGGACGGTTC; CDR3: CASTARQGAYGRF
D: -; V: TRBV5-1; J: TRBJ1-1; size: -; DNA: TGCGCCAGCAGCTTGGTAGGGGGTTCGAACACTGAAGCTTTCTTT; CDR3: CASSLVGGSNTEAFF
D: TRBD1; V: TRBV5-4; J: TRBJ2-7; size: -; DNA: TGTGCCAGCAGCTTGCACAAGGACAGGGGGCTCTACGAGCAGTACTTC; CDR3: CASSLHKDRGLYEQYF
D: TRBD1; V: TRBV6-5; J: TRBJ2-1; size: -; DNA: TGTGCCAGCAGTTGGGGACAGGGGTCCAATGAGCAGTTCTTC; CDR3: CASSWGQGSNEQFF
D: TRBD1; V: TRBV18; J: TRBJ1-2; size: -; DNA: TGTGCCAGCTCTCTAGCCAGGACAGGGCGATCTAACTATGGCTACACCTTC; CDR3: CASSLARTGRSNYGYTF
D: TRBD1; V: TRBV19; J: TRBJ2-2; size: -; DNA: TGTGCCAGTAGTATTGTCGGGACAGGGGCGGGAACCGGGGAGCTGTTTTTT; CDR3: CASSIVGTGAGTGELFF
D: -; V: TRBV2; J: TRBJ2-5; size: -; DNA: TGTGCCAGCAAAAGCCAAGAGACCCAGTACTTC; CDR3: CASKSQETQYF
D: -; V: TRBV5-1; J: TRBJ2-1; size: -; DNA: TGCGCCAGCAGCGACCTAGCGAGAGATGAGCAGTTCTTC; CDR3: CASSDLARDEQFF
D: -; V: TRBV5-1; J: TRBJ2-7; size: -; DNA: TGCGCCAGTTCTCTTACAGGGAACGTCCGCTACGAGCAGTACTTC; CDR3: CASSLTGNVRYEQYF
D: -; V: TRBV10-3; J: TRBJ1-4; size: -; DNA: TGTGCCATCAGTGAGAGAGGGCCAACTAATGAAAAACTGTTTTTT; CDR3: CAISERGPTNEKLFF
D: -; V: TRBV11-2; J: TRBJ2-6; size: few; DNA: TGTGCCAGCAGGAGCTCCTCTGGGGCCAACGTCCTGACTTTC; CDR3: CASRSSSGANVLTF
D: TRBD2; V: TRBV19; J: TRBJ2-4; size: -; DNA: TGTGCCAGTAGGGGACTAGCGGGGCAAAACATTCAGTACTTC; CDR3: CASRGLAGQNIQYF
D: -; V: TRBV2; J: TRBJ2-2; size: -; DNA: TGTGCCAGCAGTGGAAGACAGCCCGGGGAGCTGTTTTTT; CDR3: CASSGRQPGELFF
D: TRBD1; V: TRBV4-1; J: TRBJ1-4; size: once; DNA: TGCGCCAGCAGCCAAGAAGGGGGACAGGGCAATGAAAAACTGTTTTTT; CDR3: CASSQEGGQGNEKLFF
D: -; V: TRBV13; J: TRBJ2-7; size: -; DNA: TGTGCCAGCAGCTTCGGACAGAGCTACGAGCAGTACTTC; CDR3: CASSFGQSYEQYF
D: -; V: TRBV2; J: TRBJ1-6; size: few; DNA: TGTGCCAGCAGTGAGGAGGGGAGCTCCTATAATTCACCCCTCCACTTT; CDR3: CASSEEGSSYNSPLHF
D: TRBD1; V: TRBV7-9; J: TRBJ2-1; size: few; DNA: TGTGCCAGCAGCTTAGAGGCAGGGGGCGCGGATGAGCAGTTCTTC; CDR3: CASSLEAGGADEQFF
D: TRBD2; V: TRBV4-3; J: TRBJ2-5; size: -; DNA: TGCGCCAGCAGCCAAGAACCTAGCGGGGGGCGGGGAGAGACCCAGTACTTC; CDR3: CASSQEPSGGRGETQYF